The 30 T cell receptor beta chains below come from one sample, sequenced in a study of blood T cell repertoires in COVID-19. Profiled with immunoSEQ multiplex PCR; TCRdb holds only in-frame clones, not every one. The sample comprises over 150,000 clones, 70% to 85% of which are singletons, and roughly 6.3% rests with the top ten. The sequenced material came from peripheral blood. All receptors derive from a human donor in a cohort sampled during active COVID-19.

This clone has only a few counts. This chain uses TRBV18 with TRBJ2-7, with 12 bases fitting TRBD1. Looked up from germline, CDR1 is KGHSH and CDR2 is LQKENI. The CDR3 extends over 17 amino acids. The V gene end was trimmed by 4 bases and the J gene end by 5 bases; junction bases not matched to a gene: 12. CDR3 nucleotides: TGTGCCAGCTCACGGACGGGAGGGACAGGGGGCCCCCACGAGCAGTACTTC. Protein product: CASSRTGGTGGPHEQYF.

The rearrangement links TRBV2 to TRBJ2-7, with 9 bases matching TRBD1. Germline V lookup: CDR1 SNHLY, CDR2 FYNNEI. Unmatched junction bases numbered 8, after V lost 6 bases and J lost 2 bases. The CDR3 has 15 amino acids. The CDR3 sequence is CASRTGTGNPYEQYF. In nucleotides, the CDR3 is TGTGCCAGCAGAACCGGGACAGGGAACCCCTACGAGCAGTACTTC.

This clone was seen a handful of times. The chain uses TRBV6-6 and TRBJ1-1; 7 positions agree with TRBD1. The CDR3 runs to 15 residues. The ends lost 5 bases at V and 1 base at J; junction bases unmatched: 7. CDR1 is MNHNY, CDR2 SVGAGI, per germline (reference sequence). This chain's CDR3 is CASSPSGQKNTEAFF. CDR3 in DNA: TGTGCCAGCAGTCCCTCGGGACAGAAGAACACTGAAGCTTTCTTT.

DNA of the CDR3: TGTGCCAGTAGCTTAGGGGGGGAGGAGACCCAGTACTTC. Translated, it gives CASSLGGEETQYF. V and J are TRBV19 and TRBJ2-5; D perhaps matches TRBD2 (7 bases). Germline V gene data show CDR1 as LNHDA and CDR2 as SQIVND (reference sequence). Trimming shortened V by 6 bases and J by 5 bases, and 13 bases separated the two germline ends. CDR3 length equals 13 residues.

This chain joins TRBV6-1 and TRBJ1-1; 8 bases fit TRBD1. The V gene end was trimmed by 1 base and the J gene end by 3 bases; junction bases not matched to a gene: 4. Germline values: CDR1 MNHNS, CDR2 SASEGT. The CDR3 has 15 residues. CDR3 region: CASSEDPGGHTEAFF. CDR3 DNA sequence: TGTGCCAGCAGTGAAGACCCAGGGGGCCACACTGAAGCTTTCTTT.

The rearrangement joins TRBV19 to TRBJ1-6, with 8 bases that match TRBD1. This CDR3 region has 15 residues. CDR1 and CDR2 (germline): LNHDA, SQIVND (reference sequence). J was trimmed by 6 bases and V by 3 bases; bases with no gene match: 4. This chain's CDR3 is CASSIRGQGNSPLHF. The CDR3 DNA sequence: TGTGCCAGTAGTATTCGCGGACAGGGTAATTCACCCCTCCACTTT.

The chain has TRBV6-5 and TRBJ1-1; tentative D call: TRBD1 (6 bases). V was shortened by 7 bases and J by 6 bases, with 18 bases between the two germline ends. In germline, CDR1 is MNHEY, CDR2 SVGAGI. The CDR3 runs to 14 residues. Written as DNA, the CDR3 is TGTGCCAGCAATAACCGGGACATCAGCCCTGAAGCTTTCTTT. Translation gives CASNNRDISPEAFF.

This clone appeared a single time. J is TRBJ1-4 and V is TRBV19, with 9 bases lining up with TRBD1. The CDR3 covers 17 residues. Per germline, CDR1 LNHDA and CDR2 SQIVND (reference sequence). V lost 9 bases to trimming and J lost 8 bases; unmatched junction nucleotides: 19. The CDR3 nucleotides read TGTGCCAGACCCTCGGGACAGGGTCATAGGGGGAGCGAAAAACTGTTTTTT. This codes for CARPSGQGHRGSEKLFF.

In regard to this clone: This likely came from a read error, as a far larger clone is one base away. This CDR3 is also generated by other DNA sequences in the sample. V gene TRBV24-1 combines with J gene TRBJ2-2; 10 bases agree with TRBD1. The germline V gene has CDR1 KGHDR and CDR2 SFDVKD. Losses at the gene ends were 4 bases for V and 4 bases for J; bases not matched to a gene: 5. The CDR3 is made up of 16 amino acids. The CDR3 DNA sequence: TGTGCCACCAGTGACCCCGGGACAGGGGCCACCGGGGAGCTGTTTTTT. The encoded protein is CATSDPGTGATGELFF.

The V gene is TRBV4-2, the J gene TRBJ2-1, with unresolved D. Trimming cost V 0 bases and J 8 bases, with 17 bases left between them. CDR1 LGHNA and CDR2 YNFKEQ come from the germline V gene. The CDR3 loop spans 16 amino acids. This CDR3 is CASSQESVGWVDEQFF. The CDR3 bases are TGTGCCAGCAGCCAAGAGTCAGTCGGGTGGGTGGATGAGCAGTTCTTC.

The CDR3 is CATSRLAGVETQYF. CDR3 DNA sequence: TGTGCCACCAGCAGGTTAGCGGGGGTTGAGACCCAGTACTTC. The genes are TRBV15 and TRBJ2-5; 9 bases align to TRBD2. This CDR3 is 14 amino acids long. In germline, CDR1 is LNHNV, CDR2 YYDKDF (reference sequence). With 3 bases clipped from V and 5 bases from J, the junction kept 4 bases outside the gene matches.

The V gene is TRBV7-3, the J gene TRBJ2-1; 16 nucleotides match TRBD2. From germline, CDR1 is SGHTA and CDR2 FQGTGA. There are 19 residues in the CDR3. V was clipped by 0 bases and J by 5 bases; unmatched bases: 7. The CDR3 region is CASSLTSGTSGGADNEQFF. The CDR3 region has the DNA TGTGCCAGCAGCTTAACATCCGGGACTAGCGGGGGGGCCGACAATGAGCAGTTCTTC.

This clone showed up just a few times. The rearrangement joins TRBV9 to TRBJ1-1; 7 positions match TRBD1. This CDR3 has 13 residues. The J segment lost 6 bases and the V segment lost 3 bases, leaving 5 bases of the junction unmatched. CDR1 and CDR2 (germline): SGDLS, YYNGEE. The CDR3 region is CASSGGTEAEAFF. As DNA, the CDR3 is TGTGCCAGCAGCGGGGGGACAGAGGCTGAAGCTTTCTTT.

The gene calls are TRBV11-2 and TRBJ1-4; possible D gene TRBD1, 5 bases. The CDR3 is 14 residues long. Germline assignment: CDR1 SGHAT and CDR2 FQNNGV. Trimming took 3 bases from V and 7 from J, leaving 12 bases between them. The CDR3 loop reads CASSLGDGGEKLFF. The CDR3 DNA is TGTGCCAGCAGCTTGGGGGACGGGGGTGAAAAACTGTTTTTT. Looking up the rest from reference TRBV11-2 and TRBJ1-4 gives the full variable domain: EAGVAQSPRYKIIEKRQSVAFWCNPISGHATLYWYQQILGQGPKLLIQFQNNGVVDDSQLPKDRFSAERLKGVDSTLKIQPAKLEDSAVYLCASSLGDGGEKLFFGSGTQLSVL.

This clone appeared once. The chain links TRBV2 to TRBJ1-1; D remains ambiguous. Germline lookup yields CDR1 SNHLY and CDR2 FYNNEI. This CDR3 contains 15 residues. Between the trimmed V and J ends, which lost 7 bases and 1 base, there was a span of 16 bases. CDR3 DNA sequence: TGTGCCAGCACTCCCCGTGCAGATTCGAACACTGAAGCTTTCTTT. Its translation: CASTPRADSNTEAFF.

In DNA form, the CDR3 reads TGCGCCAGCAGCTTGGGCAGGGCCTCCTACGAGCAGTACTTC. Translation gives CASSLGRASYEQYF. This chain connects TRBV5-1 to TRBJ2-7, with D possibly matching TRBD1 (5 bases). The germline CDR1 and CDR2 sequences are SGHRS and YFSETQ. Trimming left V 0 bases short and J 0 bases short, with 7 bases between. This CDR3 contains 14 residues.

CDR3 amino acids: CAIRGGRGEQFF. The CDR3 DNA is TGTGCCATTCGGGGAGGGAGGGGTGAGCAGTTCTTC. V gene TRBV6-5 combines with J gene TRBJ2-1; 7 bases are shared with TRBD2. Germline V CDR1 and CDR2: MNHEY, SVGAGI. The CDR3 is made up of 12 amino acids. V dropped 10 bases and J dropped 9; count of bases not matched to a gene: 9.

The CDR3 here is CASSDPSGGTGELFF. CDR3 sequence (DNA): TGTGCCAGCAGTGACCCTAGCGGGGGGACCGGGGAGCTGTTTTTT. This chain joins TRBV6-1 and TRBJ2-2, with TRBD2 matching 11 bases. V dropped 3 bases and J dropped 5; count of bases not matched to a gene: 2. The germline CDR1 and CDR2 sequences are MNHNS and SASEGT. The CDR3 runs to 15 residues.

V and J are TRBV7-6 and TRBJ1-2, with D possibly matching TRBD1 (5 bases). The germline V and J ends were trimmed by 5 bases and 4 bases, with 11 bases remaining between them. Germline V gene lookup returns CDR1 SGHVS and CDR2 FNYEAQ. CDR3 size: 13 residues. CDR3 region: CASSEGQAYGYTF. The DNA of the CDR3 is TGTGCCAGCAGCGAAGGACAAGCCTATGGCTACACCTTC.

CDR3 in DNA: TGTGCCAGCAGCTTAGGGAGAACGACAGGGGGCAATCAGCCCCAGCATTTT. Residues: CASSLGRTTGGNQPQHF. J is TRBJ1-5 and V is TRBV7-9; 8 bases map to TRBD1. J gave up 2 bases and V 1 base, and 7 bases lay outside the gene matches. There are 17 residues in the CDR3. Per germline, CDR1 SEHNR and CDR2 FQNEAQ (reference sequence).

This clone was counted a single time. The sample has other DNA sequences that encode this CDR3 too. The rearrangement uses TRBV12-3 or TRBV12-4 and TRBJ2-1; D is unresolved. V was trimmed by 1 base and J by 3 bases, leaving 4 bases between them. CDR3 size: 13 residues. CDR3 region: CASSLGLYNEQFF. The CDR3 region has the DNA TGTGCCAGCAGTTTAGGACTCTACAATGAGCAGTTCTTC.

Concerning this clone: This sample also contains other DNA sequences that code for the same CDR3. V gene TRBV19 combines with J gene TRBJ1-1; D unclear. Germline-derived CDR1 and CDR2 are LNHDA and SQIVND (reference sequence). The CDR3 sequence is 13 residues long. Trimming pared 2 bases from V and 2 bases from J, leaving 6 bases between. CDR3 region: CASSITANTEAFF. The CDR3, as DNA: TGTGCCAGTAGTATAACAGCCAACACTGAAGCTTTCTTT.

The chain recombines TRBV6-5 with TRBJ1-4; D uncertain. Germline CDR1 reads MNHEY; CDR2 reads SVGAGI. With 6 bases removed from V and 6 bases from J, the gap between germline ends came to 14 bases. The CDR3 contains 14 residues. This chain's CDR3 is CASRIRIRDEKLFF. DNA of the CDR3: TGTGCCAGCAGGATCCGGATACGGGATGAAAAACTGTTTTTT.

This sequence joins TRBV30 and TRBJ2-7; D is perhaps TRBD1 (7 bases). Germline V gene data show CDR1 as GTSNPN and CDR2 as SVGIG (reference sequence). This CDR3 comprises 15 residues. The CDR3 bases are TGTGCAACAAAATGGACCAGGGGGGACTCCTACGAGCAGTACTTC. Its protein is CATKWTRGDSYEQYF.

This chain joins TRBV7-9 and TRBJ2-7; 7 positions agree with TRBD2. Trimming took 5 bases from V and 5 from J; bases not matched to a gene: 9. Germline V gene lookup returns CDR1 SEHNR and CDR2 FQNEAQ (reference sequence). The CDR3 sequence is 14 residues long. CDR3: CASSPGLAGDEQYF. DNA of the CDR3: TGTGCCAGCAGCCCGGGACTCGCGGGAGACGAGCAGTACTTC. Combining the CDR3 with reference TRBV7-9 and TRBJ2-7 gives the whole variable domain DTGVSQNPRHKITKRGQNVTFRCDPISEHNRLYWYRQTLGQGPEFLTYFQNEAQLEKSRLLSDRFSAERPKGSFSTLEIQRTEQGDSAMYLCASSPGLAGDEQYFGPGTRLTVT.

This clone is a singleton in its sample. V is TRBV19 and J is TRBJ2-5, with 14 nucleotides matching TRBD2. Germline V gene data show CDR1 as LNHDA and CDR2 as SQIVND (reference sequence). With 7 bases clipped from V and 5 bases from J, the junction kept 6 bases outside the gene matches. The CDR3 is 15 residues long. This chain's CDR3 is CASTRLAGGLETQYF. The CDR3 bases are TGTGCCAGTACCCGACTAGCGGGGGGGCTCGAGACCCAGTACTTC.

The chain carries TRBV29-1 and TRBJ2-7, with a possible D match to TRBD2 (6 bases). CDR1 SQVTM and CDR2 ANQGSEA come from the germline V gene. The CDR3 extends over 13 amino acids. Deletions cut 3 bases from V and 4 bases from J, with 13 bases between. CDR3 sequence: CSVDWGDGYEQYF. For the CDR3, the DNA is TGCAGCGTTGATTGGGGGGATGGTTACGAGCAGTACTTC.

This chain links TRBV2 with TRBJ2-5; D perhaps matches TRBD2 (6 bases). Germline V gene lookup returns CDR1 SNHLY and CDR2 FYNNEI. The CDR3 is made up of 14 amino acids. V was shortened by 3 bases and J by 3 bases, with 11 bases between the two germline ends. The CDR3 nucleotides read TGTGCCAGCAGTGACCCAGCGGGCGAAGAGACCCAGTACTTC. Protein: CASSDPAGEETQYF.

The chain is built from TRBV6-6 and TRBJ1-2; 7 bases map to TRBD1. V trimming: 5 bases; J trimming: 3 bases; junction bases outside the gene matches: 3. The CDR3 is made up of 13 amino acids. CDR1 MNHNY and CDR2 SVGAGI come from the germline V gene (reference sequence). The CDR3 DNA sequence: TGTGCCAGCAGTACAACAGGGGACTATGGCTACACCTTC. This encodes CASSTTGDYGYTF.

V gene TRBV9 combines with J gene TRBJ1-2, with D possibly TRBD1 on 6 matching bases. The CDR3 length is 12 residues. V lost 3 bases to trimming and J lost 5 bases, with 8 bases between them. CDR1 is SGDLS and CDR2 is YYNGEE in the germline V gene. The CDR3 DNA reads as TGTGCCAGCAGCGCAACAGGGTATGGCTACACCTTC. Protein sequence: CASSATGYGYTF.